These T cell receptor beta chains were read from a single sample in a study of T cell clonotyping in hematopoietic cell transplantation. Using immunoSEQ multiplex PCR, the repertoire was profiled, and TCRdb retains in-frame clones only, with some absent. The data show 65,000 to 80,000 clones, with 96% seen just once and under 2% held by the top ten. The sample here was peripheral blood mononuclear cells, taken before stem cell transplant. The receptors were sampled from a woman aged 45-60 years with acute myeloid leukemia. Some clones in this sample may be carry-over from other donors' samples. Both conserved end residues are part of each CDR3. A D gene is named only where the DNA matches it firmly. The size of a clone is reported for some rows only, either as once, few or many, or as a class for expanded clones.

d_call	v_call	clone_size	j_call	cdr3_length	cdr3_aa	cdr3_nt
NA	TRBV7-2	NA	TRBJ1-6	15	CASSYRQTGNSPLHF	TGTGCCAGCAGCTACCGACAGACGGGGAATTCACCCCTCCACTTT
TRBD2	TRBV27	NA	TRBJ2-7	14	CASVGTSGSYEQYF	TGTGCCAGCGTCGGGACTAGCGGTTCCTACGAGCAGTACTTC
NA	TRBV19	NA	TRBJ1-5	18	CASSIDPDRVWGNQPQHF	TGTGCCAGTAGTATAGACCCCGATCGGGTATGGGGCAATCAGCCCCAGCATTTT
NA	TRBV6-5	NA	TRBJ1-3	16	CASSYNLLLSGNTIYF	TGTGCCAGCAGTTACAATCTCCTTCTCTCTGGAAACACCATATATTTT
NA	TRBV5-1	NA	TRBJ2-1	13	CASSLSTGNEQFF	TGCGCCAGCAGCTTAAGCACAGGGAATGAGCAGTTCTTC
TRBD2	TRBV29-1	NA	TRBJ2-5	13	CSVRSSGVETQYF	TGCAGCGTTAGGTCTAGCGGGGTAGAGACCCAGTACTTC
NA	TRBV30	NA	TRBJ2-5	14	CAWSVAGLIETQYF	TGTGCCTGGAGTGTAGCAGGGCTAATAGAGACCCAGTACTTC
TRBD1	TRBV2	NA	TRBJ1-5	14	CASRDTGVRQPQHF	TGTGCCAGCAGGGACACAGGGGTCCGGCAGCCCCAGCATTTT
NA	TRBV28	NA	TRBJ2-7	12	CASSLRSYEQYF	TGTGCCAGCAGTTTGAGATCCTACGAGCAGTACTTC
NA	TRBV6-5	NA	TRBJ1-2	11	CASSYTGGYTF	TGTGCCAGCAGTTACACCGGCGGCTACACCTTC
NA	TRBV6-1	NA	TRBJ1-5	15	CASSEGGAVRQPQHF	TGTGCCAGCAGTGAAGGTGGGGCAGTTCGGCAGCCCCAGCATTTT
NA	TRBV27	NA	TRBJ1-1	15	CASSRPYAGNTEAFF	TGTGCCAGCAGCCGACCGTATGCAGGGAACACTGAAGCTTTCTTT
NA	TRBV7-9	NA	TRBJ1-2	13	CASSLGRTYGYTF	TGTGCCAGCAGCTTAGGACGTACTTATGGCTACACCTTC
NA	TRBV25-1	NA	TRBJ1-3	17	CASSVLDSFRSGNTIYF	TGTGCCAGCAGTGTGCTGGACAGTTTTCGCTCTGGAAACACCATATATTTT
TRBD1	TRBV30	NA	TRBJ2-7	11	CAWETGNEQYF	TGTGCCTGGGAGACAGGGAACGAGCAGTACTTC
TRBD1	TRBV27	once	TRBJ1-2	15	CASSSIGTVNYGYTF	TGTGCCAGCAGTTCAATCGGGACAGTCAACTATGGCTACACCTTC
NA	TRBV9	NA	TRBJ1-1	13	CASSETVNTEAFF	TGTGCCAGCAGCGAGACGGTGAACACTGAAGCTTTCTTT
NA	TRBV11-2	NA	TRBJ1-1	14	CASSFTEVNTEAFF	TGTGCCAGCAGCTTCACAGAAGTGAACACTGAAGCTTTCTTT
NA	TRBV6-6	once	TRBJ1-1	16	CASSYSSWSPTTEAFF	TGTGCCAGCAGTTACTCTTCATGGTCCCCTACGACTGAAGCTTTCTTT
TRBD1	TRBV2	NA	TRBJ1-5	15	CASSEAGGSYQPQHF	TGTGCCAGCAGTGAAGCAGGGGGCTCGTATCAGCCCCAGCATTTT
NA	TRBV5-6	NA	TRBJ2-7	14	CASSLLNGVYEQYF	TGTGCCAGCAGCTTGCTTAACGGTGTGTACGAGCAGTACTTC
NA	TRBV19	NA	TRBJ2-7	15	CASSILVGSSYEQYF	TGTGCCAGTAGTATATTGGTGGGGAGCTCCTACGAGCAGTACTTC
NA	TRBV5-1	NA	TRBJ1-2	15	CASSLGESSNYGYTF	TGCGCCAGCAGCTTGGGTGAGAGCTCTAACTATGGCTACACCTTC
NA	TRBV28	NA	TRBJ1-2	14	CASSLHRRMDGYTF	TGTGCCAGCAGTTTGCACCGGCGGATGGATGGCTACACCTTC
TRBD2	TRBV30	NA	TRBJ2-7	15	CAWSVASGVLGEQYF	TGTGCCTGGAGTGTAGCCAGCGGGGTTTTGGGGGAGCAGTACTTC
NA	TRBV30	NA	TRBJ2-3	15	CAWRKRPRGTDTQYF	TGTGCCTGGAGGAAGCGTCCCCGCGGCACAGATACGCAGTATTTT
TRBD2	TRBV6-1	once	TRBJ2-7	15	CASSPSGGTSYEQYF	TGTGCCAGCAGTCCTAGCGGGGGGACCTCCTACGAGCAGTACTTC
NA	TRBV10-3	once	TRBJ1-1	14	CAISQGDLNTEAFF	TGTGCCATCAGCCAAGGAGATTTGAACACTGAAGCTTTCTTT
NA	TRBV30	NA	TRBJ1-5	14	CAWSVGDSNQPQHF	TGTGCCTGGAGTGTGGGGGATAGCAATCAGCCCCAGCATTTT
TRBD1	TRBV6-1	NA	TRBJ1-5	15	CASGGTGISNQPQHF	TGTGCCAGCGGCGGGACAGGGATAAGCAATCAGCCCCAGCATTTT
NA	TRBV6-1	NA	TRBJ1-3	16	CASSEVWGLSGNTIYF	TGTGCCAGCAGTGAAGTCTGGGGGTTATCTGGAAACACCATATATTTT
NA	TRBV11-1	NA	TRBJ2-5	15	CASSRTRSGGETQYF	TGTGCCAGCAGCCGTACTAGGAGTGGTGGAGAGACCCAGTACTTC
TRBD2	TRBV7-2	NA	TRBJ2-5	15	CASSLAFAGEETQYF	TGTGCCAGCAGCTTAGCATTCGCGGGGGAAGAGACCCAGTACTTC
NA	TRBV19	NA	TRBJ2-2	16	CASTLDRKGRGGELFF	TGTGCCAGTACTCTAGACAGAAAGGGCAGGGGCGGGGAGCTGTTTTTT
NA	TRBV6-4	NA	TRBJ2-3	14	CASSVGAITDTQYF	TGTGCCAGCAGTGTGGGGGCTATCACAGATACGCAGTATTTT
TRBD2	TRBV7-9	NA	TRBJ2-1	15	CASSSLAGGRNEQFF	TGTGCCAGCAGCTCCTTAGCGGGGGGGCGGAATGAGCAGTTCTTC
NA	TRBV6-1	NA	TRBJ1-5	14	CASSPRAGNQPQHF	TGTGCCAGCAGTCCCCGGGCGGGCAATCAGCCCCAGCATTTT
TRBD1	TRBV27	NA	TRBJ1-2	15	CASSLGTGPNYGYTF	TGTGCCAGCAGTTTAGGGACAGGACCTAACTATGGCTACACCTTC
NA	TRBV28	NA	TRBJ2-4	14	CATTIGGVKNIQYF	TGTGCCACCACAATCGGGGGAGTCAAAAACATTCAGTACTTC
NA	TRBV29-1	NA	TRBJ1-1	14	CSVEGLGMNTEAFF	TGCAGCGTTGAAGGGTTGGGGATGAACACTGAAGCTTTCTTT
NA	TRBV5-6	NA	TRBJ1-2	15	CASSFNRLPNYGYTF	TGTGCCAGCAGCTTCAACAGGCTCCCTAACTATGGCTACACCTTC
NA	TRBV5-4	NA	TRBJ1-1	13	CASRGQSNTEAFF	TGTGCCAGCAGAGGACAGTCGAACACTGAAGCTTTCTTT
NA	TRBV6-6	NA	TRBJ2-7	14	CASSYLQGSHEQYF	TGTGCCAGCAGTTACCTACAGGGATCCCACGAGCAGTACTTC
NA	TRBV10-3	NA	TRBJ2-5	13	CAISESGWETQYF	TGTGCCATCAGTGAGTCTGGGTGGGAGACCCAGTACTTC
TRBD1	TRBV30	NA	TRBJ2-5	15	CAWSRDRGFGETQYF	TGTGCCTGGAGTAGGGACAGGGGGTTTGGTGAGACCCAGTACTTC
NA	TRBV28	NA	TRBJ1-5	16	CASSNPGRIEGQPQHF	TGTGCCAGCAGTAATCCGGGACGAATTGAGGGGCAGCCCCAGCATTTT
NA	TRBV5-1	NA	TRBJ2-5	13	CASSLGSQETQYF	TGCGCCAGCAGCTTGGGGAGCCAAGAGACCCAGTACTTC
NA	TRBV11-3	NA	TRBJ1-6	13	CASSLERASPLHF	TGTGCCAGCAGCTTAGAGAGGGCATCACCCCTCCACTTT
TRBD1	TRBV5-6	NA	TRBJ2-4	14	CASSLDRGDYIQYF	TGTGCCAGCAGCTTGGACAGGGGGGACTACATTCAGTACTTC
NA	TRBV20-1	NA	TRBJ2-7	11	CSARSNYEQYF	TGCAGTGCTAGGTCGAACTACGAGCAGTACTTC
NA	TRBV30	few	TRBJ1-2	13	CAWSRQASYGYTF	TGTGCCTGGAGTAGGCAGGCTTCCTATGGCTACACCTTC